Below are 20 T cell receptor beta chains sequenced from a single sample in a study of blood T cells in healthy people across ages (dated by TCRdb to between 2015 and 2016). Library method: 5' RACE. A second PCR of roughly 6 to 12 cycles was run with a J-beta primer mix and a sample-barcoded 5' primer. TCRdb took the public reads, trimmed them with fastp at Q25, ran MiXCR for clone calling and kept in-frame beta chains. Duplicate CDR3 protein sequences are folded into a single record with the most common DNA and genes. The sample table contains fewer than 2,000,000 distinct CDR3 sequences; only one count was recorded for 35% to 50% of them. 20% to 25% of the sample lies in the top ten. Sequenced material: blood. The receptors stem from a human donor in good health.

On this clonotype itself: One end of the junction varies from germline; a read error may be responsible. The CDR3 spells CTSSTTGDYEQYF. The CDR3 DNA sequence: TGCACCAGCAGCACCACAGGGGATTACGAGCAGTACTTC. The chain has TRBV5-1 and TRBJ2-7, with 7 bases matching TRBD1. Looked up from germline, CDR1 is SGHRS and CDR2 is YFSETQ. CDR3 length: 13 residues.

There are a few counts of this clonotype. The chain links TRBV6-2 or TRBV6-3 to TRBJ2-1; D is possibly TRBD2 (7 bases). Trimming pared 0 bases from V and 7 bases from J, leaving 16 bases between. CDR3 length: 16 residues. CDR1 is MNHEY and CDR2 is SVGEGT in the germline V gene. The CDR3 is CASSYSFGGLGNEQFF. In DNA form, the CDR3 reads TGTGCCAGCAGTTACTCGTTCGGGGGGCTAGGGAATGAGCAGTTCTTC.

The CDR3 region has the DNA TGCGCCAGCAGCTTAGGAGGGGGCCCTGCGGTCGAGCAGTACTTC. Protein: CASSLGGGPAVEQYF. The V call is TRBV5-1, the J call TRBJ2-7, with a tentative D call TRBD1 (7 bases). Per the germline V gene, CDR1 is SGHRS and CDR2 is YFSETQ. With 2 bases removed from V and 6 bases from J, the gap between germline ends came to 18 bases. The CDR3 has 15 amino acids.

This sequence joins TRBV7-2 and TRBJ2-3; 9 bases align to TRBD2. The CDR3 loop spans 15 amino acids. Trimming cost V 0 bases and J 5 bases; bases outside gene matches: 3. The V gene's germline CDR1 is SGHTA and CDR2 FQGNSA. CDR3 sequence (DNA): TGTGCCAGCAGCTTAGCTAGCGGGGGTTTAGATACGCAGTATTTT. Its translation: CASSLASGGLDTQYF.

This clonotype was counted a few times. CDR3 sequence reads: CASKPGADPGPLNQPQHF. The CDR3 DNA is TGTGCCAGCAAGCCCGGGGCCGACCCGGGACCCTTAAATCAGCCCCAGCATTTT. The chain joins TRBV2 to TRBJ1-5; maybe TRBD1 (5 bases). The CDR3 is 18 residues long. With 7 bases removed from V and 4 bases from J, the gap between germline ends came to 26 bases. The germline V gene encodes CDR1 SNHLY and CDR2 FYNNEI.

This clonotype was counted between two and nine times. Germline is not matched at one junction end, which may reflect a read error. This chain links TRBV6-2 or TRBV6-3 with TRBJ1-2; 8 bases line up with TRBD1. CDR1 MNHEY and CDR2 SVGEGT come from the germline V gene. The CDR3 runs to 14 residues. The CDR3 region is CASNYLGQVDGYTF. CDR3 in DNA: TGTGCCAGCAATTACCTGGGACAGGTAGATGGCTACACCTTC.

V gene TRBV7-8 combines with J gene TRBJ1-3; TRBD1 is a possible D gene (6 bases). The V end lost 1 base, the J end lost 0 bases, and 13 bases lay between the germline ends. CDR1 SGHVS and CDR2 FQNEAQ come from the germline V gene. The CDR3 runs to 17 residues. The chain's CDR3 is CASSLVGQPSSGNTIYF. The CDR3 DNA follows: TGTGCCAGCAGCTTAGTAGGACAGCCTTCCTCTGGAAACACCATATATTTT.

The sample holds a few counts of this clonotype. This rearrangement joins TRBV7-2 to TRBJ2-7, with 8 bases identical to TRBD2. Germline assignment: CDR1 SGHTA and CDR2 FQGNSA. V was pared by 5 bases and J by 3 bases, with 9 bases of the junction left unmatched. The CDR3 is made up of 15 amino acids. The CDR3 loop reads CASSRDGGGLYEQYF. For the CDR3, the DNA is TGTGCCAGCAGCCGGGACGGGGGGGGCCTCTACGAGCAGTACTTC.

The rearrangement links TRBV10-3 to TRBJ1-6; TRBD1 matches 7 bases. Germline V CDR1 and CDR2: ENHRY, SYGVKD. V lost 5 bases to trimming and J lost 6 bases; unmatched junction nucleotides: 10. CDR3 size: 16 residues. In DNA, the CDR3 is TGTGCCATCAGTAAGAACCCCGGGACAGTTAATTCACCCCTCCACTTT. It specifies CAISKNPGTVNSPLHF.

The rearrangement uses TRBV20-1 and TRBJ1-6; D not certain. This CDR3 comprises 13 residues. Germline lookup yields CDR1 DFQATT and CDR2 SNEGSKA (reference sequence). Between the trimmed V and J ends, which lost 3 bases and 8 bases, there was a span of 11 bases. The DNA of the CDR3 is TGCAGTGCTAGTCACGGGAGGGATTCACCCCTCCACTTT. Protein product: CSASHGRDSPLHF.

This clonotype was seen a handful of times. In nucleotides, the CDR3 is TGTGCCAGCAAACCCGGGACAGAGCTATACGAGCAGTACTTC. Translated: CASKPGTELYEQYF. This sequence joins TRBV12-3 or TRBV12-4 and TRBJ2-7, with TRBD1 matching 7 bases. This CDR3 contains 14 residues. The ends lost 7 bases at V and 4 bases at J; junction bases unmatched: 10.

Note on this clonotype: At one end, the junction sequence differs from germline, possibly due to a read error. The rearrangement joins TRBV9 to TRBJ2-2; possibly TRBD2 for D (6 bases). There are 16 residues in the CDR3. Germline values: CDR1 SGDLS, CDR2 YYNGEE. The CDR3 DNA is TGTGCCAACAGCGTAAGAGTGACTAGGAGCACCGGGGAGCTGTTTTTT. Residues: CANSVRVTRSTGELFF.

This clonotype was counted only a few times. This sequence joins TRBV20-1 and TRBJ2-1, with D possibly TRBD2 on 5 matching bases. The V gene lost 5 bases and the J gene lost 3 bases, with 11 bases spanning the gap. This CDR3 is 13 amino acids long. Germline V gene data show CDR1 as DFQATT and CDR2 as SNEGSKA (reference sequence). The CDR3 coding sequence is TGCAGTGCTTCCTACCGGGACTACAATGAGCAGTTCTTC. It translates to CSASYRDYNEQFF.

V is TRBV6-2 or TRBV6-3 and J is TRBJ1-5; D uncertain. The V gene lost 7 bases and the J gene lost 4 bases, with 8 bases spanning the gap. CDR1 and CDR2 from the germline V gene are MNHEY and SVGEGT. The CDR3 has 12 amino acids. The CDR3 nucleotides read TGTGCCAGCAATCAAGGGAATCAGCCCCAGCATTTT. Residues: CASNQGNQPQHF.

V gene TRBV12-3 or TRBV12-4 combines with J gene TRBJ2-1, with 7 bases aligning to TRBD2. CDR3 size: 15 residues. With V trimmed by 7 bases and J by 6 bases, 12 bases remained unmatched. The CDR3, as DNA: TGTGCCAGCACCCAGATGGGCGCGGGGGTCAATGAGCAGTTCTTC. Protein: CASTQMGAGVNEQFF.

This clonotype was detected only a few times. The chain joins TRBV5-1 to TRBJ2-7, with 8 bases identical to TRBD1. CDR1 is SGHRS and CDR2 is YFSETQ in the germline V gene. The CDR3 extends over 15 amino acids. Unmatched junction bases numbered 8, after V lost 4 bases and J lost 2 bases. This CDR3 reads CASSLTGQVTYEQYF. For the CDR3, the DNA is TGCGCCAGCAGCCTAACGGGACAGGTGACCTACGAGCAGTACTTC. Full variable domain (remainder filled in from reference TRBV5-1 and TRBJ2-7): KAGVTQTPRYLIKTRGQQVTLSCSPISGHRSVSWYQQTPGQGLQFLFEYFSETQRNKGNFPGRFSGRQFSNSRSEMNVSTLELGDSALYLCASSLTGQVTYEQYFGPGTRLTVT.

This clonotype was found a few times. The genes are TRBV20-1 and TRBJ1-2; D might be TRBD1 (5 bases). The CDR3 has 17 residues. Trimming pared 0 bases from V and 4 bases from J, leaving 21 bases between. Germline CDR1 DFQATT, CDR2 SNEGSKA (reference sequence). CDR3 DNA sequence: TGCAGTGCTAGAGATAATTTATGGCAGGGTGGCGGCTATGGCTACACCTTC. Its translation is CSARDNLWQGGGYGYTF.

This clonotype occurred a few times. This chain uses TRBV4-1 with TRBJ1-2; 7 nucleotides align to TRBD1. With V trimmed by 3 bases and J by 2 bases, 9 bases remained unmatched. CDR3 size: 16 residues. Germline V CDR1 and CDR2: MGHRA, YSYEKL. Here the CDR3 reads CASSHPYRGRNYGYTF. The CDR3 bases are TGCGCCAGCAGCCACCCTTACAGGGGTCGGAACTATGGCTACACCTTC.

CDR3 in amino acids: CASSQDYSETQYF. The DNA for the CDR3 is TGTGCCAGCAGCCAAGACTACTCAGAGACCCAGTACTTC. The chain links TRBV4-2 to TRBJ2-5; D gene unclear. CDR1 is LGHNA and CDR2 is YNFKEQ in the germline V gene. This CDR3 has 13 residues. Trimming removed 0 bases at V and 4 bases at J, with 6 bases between.

This clonotype was recorded a few times. The chain couples TRBV6-1 to TRBJ2-1, with 8 bases fitting TRBD2. The CDR3 is made up of 13 amino acids. CDR1 MNHNS and CDR2 SASEGT come from the germline V gene. The V segment lost 4 bases and the J segment 7 bases; nucleotides outside the gene matches: 3. The CDR3, as DNA: TGTGCCAGCAGTGGGACTAGCCAAAATGAGCAGTTCTTC. As protein: CASSGTSQNEQFF.